The 20 T cell receptor beta chains reported below all come from one sample, sequenced in a study of human thymus T cells. Libraries were prepared by immunoSEQ multiplex PCR; TCRdb keeps only in-frame clonotypes and omits some of them. There are under 70,000 clones in the sample; 94% occur only once, and less than 7% lies in the top ten. Sequencing input: blood. These receptors all come from a boy less than two years old with a congenital heart defect but otherwise immunologically healthy.

This chain uses TRBV11-2 with TRBJ1-2; 12 bases map to TRBD1. Germline V gene data show CDR1 as SGHAT and CDR2 as FQNNGV. This CDR3 comprises 14 residues. J gave up 6 bases and V 5 bases, and 4 bases lay outside the gene matches. CDR3 in amino acids: CASSRDRGRDGYTF. The DNA for the CDR3 is TGTGCCAGCAGCCGGGACAGGGGGCGCGATGGCTACACCTTC.

In DNA, the CDR3 is TGTGCCAGCAGCTTCAGGGGGCGCAGAGAGACCCAGTACTTC. It yields the protein CASSFRGRRETQYF. V usage is TRBV7-2 and J usage is TRBJ2-5, with 8 positions matching TRBD1. The CDR3 has 14 residues. J gave up 4 bases and V 3 bases, and 4 bases lay outside the gene matches. Germline V lookup: CDR1 SGHTA, CDR2 FQGNSA.

This chain links TRBV13 with TRBJ1-1; D remains unclear. The V end lost 1 base, the J end lost 4 bases, and 10 bases lay between the germline ends. CDR1 and CDR2 from the germline V gene are PRHDT and FYEKMQ (reference sequence). This CDR3 region has 14 residues. Here the CDR3 reads CASSLDYRSTEAFF. In DNA form, the CDR3 reads TGTGCCAGCAGCTTAGACTATAGGTCCACTGAAGCTTTCTTT.

The V call is TRBV5-1, the J call TRBJ1-1, with 8 bases matching TRBD1. Trimming cost V 3 bases and J 5 bases; bases outside gene matches: 15. This CDR3 has 17 residues. The germline CDR1 and CDR2 sequences are SGHRS and YFSETQ. DNA for the CDR3: TGCGCCAGCAGCTCTTTTTTAGACAGGGGCGCCCCTACTGAAGCTTTCTTT. Translation gives CASSSFLDRGAPTEAFF.

This chain uses TRBV7-9 with TRBJ2-5; TRBD1 or TRBD2 may be the D gene (5 bases each). CDR1 is SEHNR and CDR2 is FQNEAQ in the germline V gene (reference sequence). CDR3 length: 14 amino acids. V was cut by 6 bases and J by 0 bases, with 11 bases left in between. The CDR3 DNA sequence: TGTGCCAGCAGGGGGACGGTGTACCAAGAGACCCAGTACTTC. Protein product: CASRGTVYQETQYF.

The V gene is TRBV29-1, the J gene TRBJ2-3, with D perhaps TRBD1 (6 bases). The CDR3 has 13 amino acids. In germline, CDR1 is SQVTM, CDR2 ANQGSEA. V lost 6 bases and J lost 1, with 11 bases in between. CDR3 protein: CSVRGFGTDTQYF. The CDR3 nucleotides are TGCAGCGTGAGGGGGTTTGGCACAGATACGCAGTATTTT.

This chain links TRBV9 with TRBJ2-3; 15 bases fit TRBD2. The CDR3 covers 18 residues. V trimming: 4 bases; J trimming: 4 bases; junction bases outside the gene matches: 10. Germline CDR1 is SGDLS and CDR2 is YYNGEE. The CDR3 spells CASSPRTSGGAGADTQYF. The CDR3 nucleotides are TGTGCCAGCAGCCCCCGGACTAGCGGGGGGGCGGGGGCAGATACGCAGTATTTT.

The J gene is TRBJ2-3, the V gene TRBV7-7; TRBD2 aligns across 15 bases. The junction had 14 bases not matched to a gene; V was cut back by 2 bases and J by 5 bases. Germline assignment: CDR1 SSHAT and CDR2 FNYEAQ (reference sequence). There are 20 residues in the CDR3. Here the CDR3 reads CASSLPDPWTSGGAGDTQYF. The CDR3 region has the DNA TGTGCCAGCAGCTTACCTGACCCATGGACTAGCGGGGGGGCTGGAGATACGCAGTATTTT.

This sequence joins TRBV5-1 and TRBJ2-1; TRBD2 matches 10 bases. The CDR3 has 16 residues. The J segment lost 8 bases and the V segment lost 0 bases, leaving 8 bases of the junction unmatched. Germline CDR1 reads SGHRS; CDR2 reads YFSETQ. The CDR3 nucleotides are TGCGCCAGCAGCTTGGCCTCTTCTAGCGGGAGCGATGAGCAGTTCTTC. It specifies CASSLASSSGSDEQFF.

The chain has TRBV5-4 and TRBJ1-2; 8 bases match TRBD1. Germline V gene lookup returns CDR1 SGHNT and CDR2 YYREEE (reference sequence). The CDR3 sequence is 13 residues long. The V and J ends lost 4 bases and 4 bases, in that order; junction bases with no gene match: 3. The CDR3 DNA is TGTGCCAGCAGCCCCGGACAGGGCTATGGCTACACCTTC. Translating gives CASSPGQGYGYTF.

About this clone itself: At one end, the junction sequence differs from germline, possibly due to a read error. The chain employs TRBV6-1 and TRBJ2-4; possible D gene TRBD1, 5 bases. Germline V gene lookup returns CDR1 MNHNS and CDR2 SASEGT. There are 12 residues in the CDR3. CDR3 in DNA: TGTGCCAGCAGTGCCCAGGGAACCTATGGAAAGTTC. It yields the protein CASSAQGTYGKF.

V and J are TRBV7-2 and TRBJ2-7; unclear D gene. The V end was cut by 8 bases, the J end by 6 bases, with 8 bases between. Germline assignment: CDR1 SGHTA and CDR2 FQGNSA. The CDR3 has 10 residues. The CDR3: CASGVGEQYF. The CDR3 bases are TGTGCCAGCGGCGTCGGCGAGCAGTACTTC.

The chain is built from TRBV11-2 and TRBJ2-1; 9 positions match TRBD2. Germline loops: CDR1 SGHAT, CDR2 FQNNGV. J lost 3 bases, V lost 4 bases, and 4 bases had no gene match. The CDR3 runs 15 residues. Written as DNA, the CDR3 is TGTGCCAGCAGCTCTCCGACTAGCGGCTACAATGAGCAGTTCTTC. Translating gives CASSSPTSGYNEQFF. Full variable domain (outside the CDR3, taken from reference TRBV11-2 and TRBJ2-1): EAGVAQSPRYKIIEKRQSVAFWCNPISGHATLYWYQQILGQGPKLLIQFQNNGVVDDSQLPKDRFSAERLKGVDSTLKIQPAKLEDSAVYLCASSSPTSGYNEQFFGPGTRLTVL.

The chain recombines TRBV2 with TRBJ1-2; no clear D gene. There are 11 residues in the CDR3. The V gene lost 9 bases and the J gene lost 5 bases, with 10 bases spanning the gap. Germline V lookup: CDR1 SNHLY, CDR2 FYNNEI. The CDR3 DNA follows: TGTGCCAGTGGGCGTTCGTATGGCTACACCTTC. Amino acids: CASGRSYGYTF.

This clone has a handful of counts. CDR3 amino acids: CASSQGGSNNEQFF. Written as DNA, the CDR3 is TGTGCCAGCAGCCAAGGGGGCAGTAACAATGAGCAGTTCTTC. The rearrangement links TRBV4-2 to TRBJ2-1; D might be TRBD1 (5 bases). The CDR3 contains 14 residues. Germline V gives CDR1 LGHNA, CDR2 YNFKEQ. With 1 base removed from V and 5 bases from J, the gap between germline ends came to 9 bases.

The chain employs TRBV6-5 and TRBJ2-3; D remains ambiguous. Trimming cost V 0 bases and J 1 base, with 11 bases left between them. This CDR3 comprises 16 residues. Per the germline V gene, CDR1 is MNHEY and CDR2 is SVGAGI. CDR3 sequence (DNA): TGTGCCAGCAGTTACTCGCGCAGGCTTTGCACAGATACGCAGTATTTT. Residues: CASSYSRRLCTDTQYF.

The chain recombines TRBV6-1 with TRBJ1-4; TRBD1 aligns across 8 bases. The CDR3 totals 13 residues. With V trimmed by 6 bases and J by 8 bases, 5 bases remained unmatched. Germline assignment: CDR1 MNHNS and CDR2 SASEGT. CDR3: CASSQGAWEKLFF. For the CDR3, the DNA is TGTGCCAGCAGCCAGGGGGCTTGGGAAAAACTGTTTTTT.

CDR3 sequence (DNA): TGCGCCAGCAGCTCATACAAGCGTTTGAGCTCCTACAATGAGCAGTTCTTC. Translating it yields CASSSYKRLSSYNEQFF. V gene TRBV5-1 combines with J gene TRBJ2-1; D not certain. Trimming left V 3 bases short and J 0 bases short, with 16 bases between. There are 17 residues in the CDR3. The germline V gene encodes CDR1 SGHRS and CDR2 YFSETQ.

This sequence joins TRBV5-6 and TRBJ2-1, with 12 positions matching TRBD2. The CDR3 totals 16 residues. V was clipped by 0 bases and J by 12 bases; unmatched bases: 10. From germline, CDR1 is SGHDT and CDR2 YYEEEE. The CDR3 sequence is CASSLGTSGKGIGQFF. As DNA, the CDR3 is TGTGCCAGCAGCTTGGGGACTAGCGGGAAAGGTATAGGGCAGTTCTTC. Together with reference TRBV5-6 and TRBJ2-1, the CDR3 gives the full variable domain: DAGVTQSPTHLIKTRGQQVTLRCSPKSGHDTVSWYQQALGQGPQFIFQYYEEEERQRGNFPDRFSGHQFPNYSSELNVNALLLGDSALYLCASSLGTSGKGIGQFFGPGTRLTVL.

This clone has a single count. The J gene is TRBJ2-7, the V gene TRBV5-4; 11 bases map to TRBD1. Germline V gives CDR1 SGHNT, CDR2 YYREEE (reference sequence). This CDR3 comprises 16 residues. V dropped 5 bases and J dropped 0; count of bases not matched to a gene: 7. CDR3 sequence (DNA): TGTGCCAGCAGTATAGGACAGGGGGCGATCTCCTACGAGCAGTACTTC. It specifies CASSIGQGAISYEQYF.